These 8 T cell receptor beta chains came from one sample sequenced in a study of regulatory T cells in long-lasting Graves disease. According to the study, TCR beta libraries were built with iRepertoire HTBI primers and CDR3-region Arm-PCR. Each CDR3 protein gets one entry after TCRdb re-called the multiplex PCR reads with MiXCR. This table holds 540,000 or so distinct CDR3 sequences, 13% found once. Time point noted: newly diagnosed GD, antithyroid drugs for less than 3 months. PBMCs provided the RNA from which the TCR library was made. A further study also used this sample, focusing on T cells in Graves' hyperthyroidism and ophthalmopathy.

Sequencing was performed on peripheral blood mononuclear cells (PBMCs), taken at new diagnosis, from a patient treated with antithyroid drugs. These receptor sequences come from a young man with Graves disease.

For this clonotype: A much bigger clone sits one base away, suggesting this may be a read error. In this CDR3 the conserved last residue, phenylalanine or tryptophan, is missing, so a read error is likely. The chain is built from TRBV6-5 and TRBJ2-1; 7 nucleotides align to TRBD2. CDR3 length: 18 amino acids. Germline assignment: CDR1 MNHEY and CDR2 SVGAGI. With V trimmed by 4 bases and J by 1 base, 13 bases remained unmatched. CDR3 bases: TGTGCCAGCAGTTCTTCCTCGACTAGCCCCGGATCCTACAATGAGCAGTTCCTC. It codes for CASSSSSTSPGSYNEQFL.

This clonotype came up a few times. This may stem from a read error, because a much larger clone lies one nucleotide away. The chain joins TRBV29-1 to TRBJ1-2; D might be TRBD1 (6 bases). V was shortened by 7 bases and J by 0 bases, with 9 bases between the two germline ends. CDR1 is SQVTM, CDR2 ANQGSEA, per germline. The CDR3 spans 12 residues. In nucleotides, the CDR3 is TGCAGCGGGGCAGGGGCTAACTATGGCTACACCTTC. Translated: CSGAGANYGYTF.

V usage is TRBV5-1 and J usage is TRBJ1-1; 9 nucleotides align to TRBD1. Looked up from germline, CDR1 is SGHRS and CDR2 is YFSETQ. The CDR3 is made up of 14 amino acids. After removal of 6 bases from V and 4 bases from J, the junction contained 7 bases not matched to a gene. This CDR3 reads CASTRTGDATEAFF. Here the CDR3 DNA reads TGCGCCAGCACCCGGACAGGGGATGCCACTGAAGCTTTCTTT.

This clonotype was seen ten or more times. The chain employs TRBV6-2 or TRBV6-3 and TRBJ1-2; 9 bases are shared with TRBD1. J lost 4 bases, V lost 7 bases, and 7 bases had no gene match. Per the germline V gene, CDR1 is MNHEY and CDR2 is SVGEGT. This CDR3 is 14 amino acids long. This CDR3 is CASTYSDRGYGYTF. In nucleotides, the CDR3 is TGTGCCAGCACTTATTCGGACAGGGGCTATGGCTACACCTTC.

In this sample, this clonotype turned up many times. The gene calls are TRBV7-2 and TRBJ2-1; 9 bases match TRBD2. In germline, CDR1 is SGHTA, CDR2 FQGNSA. The CDR3 runs to 15 residues. Unmatched junction bases numbered 9, after V lost 5 bases and J lost 7 bases. As DNA, the CDR3 is TGTGCCAGCAGCGCGGGAGGGGCACGGTGGAATGAGCAGTTCTTC. Amino acids: CASSAGGARWNEQFF. The full variable domain, completed using reference TRBV7-2 and TRBJ2-1, is GAGVSQSPSNKVTEKGKDVELRCDPISGHTALYWYRQSLGQGLEFLIYFQGNSAPDKSGLPSDRFSAERTGGSVSTLTIQRTQQEDSAVYLCASSAGGARWNEQFFGPGTRLTVL.

As to this clonotype: This could be a read error, since a much larger clone is one nucleotide away. The chain is built from TRBV25-1 and TRBJ2-7, with unresolved D. Trimming removed 7 bases from V and 4 bases from J, with 2 bases in between. The CDR3 covers 9 residues. Germline CDR1 is MGHDK and CDR2 is SYGVNS. The CDR3 protein is CASKYEQYF. Here the CDR3 DNA reads TGTGCCAGCAAGTACGAGCAGTACTTC.

This clonotype was detected ten times or more. The chain recombines TRBV6-1 with TRBJ2-2; weak D call: TRBD1 (7 bases). Trimming cost V 7 bases and J 6 bases, with 15 bases left between them. This CDR3 comprises 14 residues. The germline V gene has CDR1 MNHNS and CDR2 SASEGT. Here the CDR3 reads CASKGAGKAGELFF. In DNA form, the CDR3 reads TGTGCCAGCAAGGGGGCGGGAAAGGCCGGGGAGCTGTTTTTT.

The sample holds many counts of this clonotype. The chain couples TRBV29-1 to TRBJ2-1; the D gene could be TRBD1 or TRBD2 (5 bases each). The V gene lost 2 bases and the J gene lost 9 bases, with 17 bases spanning the gap. Per the germline V gene, CDR1 is SQVTM and CDR2 is ANQGSEA. The length of the CDR3 is 14 residues. CDR3 nucleotides: TGCAGCGTTGAAAGACACCTGGTGAGGGGTGAGCAGTTCTTC. Translated, it gives CSVERHLVRGEQFF.